These T cell receptor beta chains were read from a single sample in a study of blood T cell repertoires in COVID-19. Assay: immunoSEQ multiplex PCR; the TCRdb copy retains only in-frame clones and omits some. This table holds around 100,000 clones, approximately 80% found once. The specimen sequenced was peripheral blood. All receptors derive from a man between 70 and 80 years old with active or convalescent COVID-19. The CDR3 runs from the conserved cysteine through the conserved F or W. Each record gives: J gene, V gene, CDR3 protein.

J gene: TRBJ2-7; V gene: TRBV19; CDR3 protein: CASSRTRQVGEQYF
J gene: TRBJ2-1; V gene: TRBV6-5; CDR3 protein: CASSPQGPSYNEQFF
J gene: TRBJ1-1; V gene: TRBV29-1; CDR3 protein: CSGTTGDSNTEAFF
J gene: TRBJ1-1; V gene: TRBV19; CDR3 protein: CASSPTGGNTEAFF
J gene: TRBJ2-7; V gene: TRBV10-3; CDR3 protein: CAISGGVAENYEQYF
J gene: TRBJ2-1; V gene: TRBV29-1; CDR3 protein: CSVDPGREAYNEQFF
J gene: TRBJ2-1; V gene: TRBV6-5; CDR3 protein: CASSVGPDMWFF
J gene: TRBJ1-6; V gene: TRBV7-2; CDR3 protein: CASSLRGTGDSPLHF
J gene: TRBJ1-6; V gene: TRBV19; CDR3 protein: CASNPTGYNSPLHF
J gene: TRBJ2-7; V gene: TRBV5-6; CDR3 protein: CASSLGVAGVYEQYF
J gene: TRBJ2-7; V gene: TRBV23-1; CDR3 protein: CASSHPTYEQYF
J gene: TRBJ1-5; V gene: TRBV5-6; CDR3 protein: CASSYYRDTDQPQHF
J gene: TRBJ1-2; V gene: TRBV30; CDR3 protein: CAWSGDRLYGYTF
J gene: TRBJ2-1; V gene: TRBV18; CDR3 protein: CASSPGTAALFF
J gene: TRBJ2-1; V gene: TRBV3-1/TRBV3-2; CDR3 protein: CASSQVNNEQFF
J gene: TRBJ2-7; V gene: TRBV11-1; CDR3 protein: CASSLDGRGLGEQYF
J gene: TRBJ2-3; V gene: TRBV7-9; CDR3 protein: CASSSPPELAASTDTQYF
J gene: TRBJ2-5; V gene: TRBV29-1; CDR3 protein: CSVRTGVKTQYF
J gene: TRBJ2-2; V gene: TRBV7-2; CDR3 protein: CASRIGRNTGELFF
J gene: TRBJ2-5; V gene: TRBV6-6; CDR3 protein: CASSYNAGRAAETQYF